This TCR beta chain was recorded in a study of T cell repertoires in cytomegalovirus infection. In the study overall: Both CMV infection and a matching HLA type were indicated by public TCR beta signatures. Study outcomes and limitations: HLA-C-restricted, CMV-specific TCR beta clonotypes were dominant ex vivo. Using cumulative public TCR beta family frequency, the authors identified those who carried CMV together with the relevant HLA.

This clonotype was counted at least ten times. The antigen remains unidentified. CDR3 length: 14 amino acids. CDR1 and CDR2 from the germline V gene are SQVTM and ANQGSEA. With 4 bases removed from V and 0 bases from J, the gap between germline ends came to 10 bases. Each CDR3 protein is one row after TCRdb ran MiXCR on the reads. The table records about 230,000 distinct CDR3 sequences, around 6.2% of them present only once. Sequenced input: PBMCs. The clonotype was recovered from a human donor in good health (CMV status not recorded). Some clones in this sample may be carry-over from other donors' samples. This rearrangement joins TRBV29-1 to TRBJ2-4, with D perhaps matching TRBD1 (5 bases). The CDR3 DNA follows: TGCAGCGTTGGAGACAGATTAGCCAAAAACATTCAGTACTTC. This gives the protein CSVGDRLAKNIQYF.